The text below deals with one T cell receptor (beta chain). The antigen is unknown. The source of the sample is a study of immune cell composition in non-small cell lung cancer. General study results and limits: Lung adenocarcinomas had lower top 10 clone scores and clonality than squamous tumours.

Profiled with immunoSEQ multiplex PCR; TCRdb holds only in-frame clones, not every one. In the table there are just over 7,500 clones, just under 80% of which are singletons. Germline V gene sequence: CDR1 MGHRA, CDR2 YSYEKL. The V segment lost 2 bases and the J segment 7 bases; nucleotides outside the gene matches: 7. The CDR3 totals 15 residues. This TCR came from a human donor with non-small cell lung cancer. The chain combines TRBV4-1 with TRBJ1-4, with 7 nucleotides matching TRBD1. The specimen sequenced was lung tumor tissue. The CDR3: CASSQSSNRGEKLFF. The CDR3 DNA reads TGCGCCAGCAGCCAATCGAGCAACAGGGGTGAAAAACTGTTTTTT.